This passage covers 18 T cell receptor beta chains from one sample sequenced in a study of blood T cell repertoires in COVID-19. Sequencing used immunoSEQ multiplex PCR; TCRdb keeps in-frame clones, though not all of them. The table includes approximately 170,000 clones, around 86% detected once. Sequenced input: peripheral blood. Every receptor here comes from a man in his 70s who had recovered from COVID-19.

V is TRBV20-1 and J is TRBJ1-1; no clear D. The V and J ends lost 3 bases and 0 bases respectively, with 14 bases between them. The CDR3 has 15 residues. Looked up from germline, CDR1 is DFQATT and CDR2 is SNEGSKA (reference sequence). This CDR3 reads CSASDSGTVNTEAFF. CDR3 DNA: TGCAGTGCTAGTGACTCCGGTACGGTGAACACTGAAGCTTTCTTT.

This chain connects TRBV7-9 to TRBJ2-2; TRBD2 matches at 9 bases. CDR3 length equals 17 residues. The germline CDR1 and CDR2 sequences are SEHNR and FQNEAQ (reference sequence). After removal of 0 bases from V and 2 bases from J, the junction contained 4 bases not matched to a gene. The CDR3 region is CASSLAPTSGNTGELFF. The CDR3 coding sequence is TGTGCCAGCAGCTTAGCCCCGACTAGCGGAAACACCGGGGAGCTGTTTTTT. Supplemented by reference TRBV7-9 and TRBJ2-2, the full variable domain reads DTGVSQNPRHKITKRGQNVTFRCDPISEHNRLYWYRQTLGQGPEFLTYFQNEAQLEKSRLLSDRFSAERPKGSFSTLEIQRTEQGDSAMYLCASSLAPTSGNTGELFFGEGSRLTVL.

The V call is TRBV5-1, the J call TRBJ2-5, with 10 bases identical to TRBD2. The CDR3 has 15 amino acids. Unmatched junction bases numbered 6, after V lost 2 bases and J lost 5 bases. Germline V gene sequence: CDR1 SGHRS, CDR2 YFSETQ. The CDR3 reads CASSLPSGSYETQYF. CDR3 sequence (DNA): TGCGCCAGCAGCTTACCTAGCGGGAGTTATGAGACCCAGTACTTC. Filled out from reference TRBV5-1 and TRBJ2-5, the complete variable domain reads KAGVTQTPRYLIKTRGQQVTLSCSPISGHRSVSWYQQTPGQGLQFLFEYFSETQRNKGNFPGRFSGRQFSNSRSEMNVSTLELGDSALYLCASSLPSGSYETQYFGPGTRLLVL.

This chain connects TRBV3-1 (or the pseudogene TRBV3-2) to TRBJ2-6, with 8 bases identical to TRBD2. CDR1 LGHDT and CDR2 YNNKEL come from the germline V gene (reference sequence). The V and J ends lost 0 bases and 12 bases, in that order; junction bases with no gene match: 16. The CDR3 has 18 amino acids. For the CDR3, the DNA is TGTGCCAGCAGCCAAGAGTCTCGAGCGGGAGAGGGCCTCGGCGTCCTGACTTTC. Translation: CASSQESRAGEGLGVLTF.

This chain links TRBV27 with TRBJ1-5, with 11 nucleotides matching TRBD1. V was pared by 5 bases and J by 4 bases, with 4 bases of the junction left unmatched. The CDR3 has 15 amino acids. Germline-derived CDR1 and CDR2 are MNHEY and SMNVEV (reference sequence). The chain's CDR3 is CASSAGTGGNQPQHF. For the CDR3, the DNA is TGTGCCAGCAGTGCAGGGACAGGGGGAAATCAGCCCCAGCATTTT.

V and J are TRBV7-3 and TRBJ2-3; 10 bases fit TRBD1. V shed 5 bases, J shed 3 bases, and the junction held 5 bases outside the gene matches. CDR3 length equals 15 residues. Per germline, CDR1 SGHTA and CDR2 FQGTGA. The CDR3 coding sequence is TGTGCCAGCAGCCCTTCGGGACAGGGGACAGATACGCAGTATTTT. As protein: CASSPSGQGTDTQYF.

The J gene is TRBJ2-3, the V gene TRBV28, with a possible D match to TRBD2 (6 bases). CDR1 MDHEN and CDR2 SYDVKM come from the germline V gene. The CDR3 runs to 14 residues. The ends were cut back, 3 bases at V and 6 bases at J, with 13 bases in the middle. CDR3 DNA sequence: TGTGCCAGCAGTTTGGCGGGGCCCCGGGATACGCAGTATTTT. It specifies CASSLAGPRDTQYF.

This clone showed up just once. The chain recombines TRBV15 with TRBJ2-4, with a tentative D call TRBD2 (6 bases). CDR3 size: 16 residues. The V gene's germline CDR1 is LNHNV and CDR2 YYDKDF (reference sequence). V was pared by 3 bases and J by 5 bases, with 17 bases between. The DNA of the CDR3 is TGTGCCACCAGCAGGTTCAGGAGGGCCTCACAAAACATTCAGTACTTC. Translating gives CATSRFRRASQNIQYF.

This rearrangement joins TRBV11-2 to TRBJ2-1; TRBD2 aligns across 7 bases. CDR3 length: 17 amino acids. Per germline, CDR1 SGHAT and CDR2 FQNNGV. J was trimmed by 2 bases and V by 2 bases; bases with no gene match: 9. CDR3 sequence (DNA): TGTGCCAGCAGCTTATATCGCGGGAGAGGGACCTACAATGAGCAGTTCTTC. Its protein is CASSLYRGRGTYNEQFF.

This chain links TRBV30 with TRBJ2-2; TRBD1 matches at 10 bases. The ends lost 2 bases at V and 6 bases at J; junction bases unmatched: 6. Per the germline V gene, CDR1 is GTSNPN and CDR2 is SVGIG (reference sequence). The CDR3 covers 15 residues. CDR3 region: CAWSHGTGASGELFF. DNA of the CDR3: TGTGCCTGGAGTCACGGGACAGGGGCCTCCGGGGAGCTGTTTTTT.

V is TRBV30 and J is TRBJ1-1; D may be TRBD1 (5 bases). The V gene's germline CDR1 is GTSNPN and CDR2 SVGIG (reference sequence). The ends were cut back, 5 bases at V and 4 bases at J, with 20 bases in the middle. This CDR3 has 15 residues. As DNA, the CDR3 is TGTGCCTGGGAGACGGGGCTCTCGGGGGGCACTGAAGCTTTCTTT. Its translation is CAWETGLSGGTEAFF. The whole variable domain, remainder taken from reference TRBV30 and TRBJ1-1, is SQTIHQWPATLVQPVGSPLSLECTVEGTSNPNLYWYRQAAGRGLQLLFYSVGIGQISSEVPQNLSASRPQDRQFILSSKKLLLSDSGFYLCAWETGLSGGTEAFFGQGTRLTVV.

This clone was recorded once. The chain links TRBV20-1 to TRBJ2-7; 11 nucleotides agree with TRBD1. This CDR3 has 10 residues. Germline assignment: CDR1 DFQATT and CDR2 SNEGSKA (reference sequence). V lost 6 bases, J lost 11 bases, and 3 bases stayed unmatched. CDR3 protein: CSADRGREYF. CDR3 in DNA: TGCAGTGCGGACAGGGGGCGAGAGTACTTC.

This clone was recorded once. The genes are TRBV6-5 and TRBJ2-1; D not certain. CDR1 is MNHEY and CDR2 is SVGAGI in the germline V gene. This CDR3 is 16 amino acids long. V was clipped by 0 bases and J by 5 bases, with 14 bases between them. CDR3 DNA sequence: TGTGCCAGCAGTTACTCGGGCCTAAGTGGCGACAATGAGCAGTTCTTC. It yields the protein CASSYSGLSGDNEQFF.

V gene TRBV14 combines with J gene TRBJ2-2; no clear D. The germline V gene has CDR1 SGHDN and CDR2 FVKESK. Trimming removed 1 base from V and 5 bases from J, with 14 bases in between. The CDR3 covers 16 residues. The CDR3 loop is CASSQGRQTGTGELFF. The CDR3 bases are TGTGCCAGCAGCCAAGGGCGGCAAACTGGGACCGGGGAGCTGTTTTTT.

With regard to this clone: The germline gene is not matched at one end of the junction; a read error may be the cause. The CDR3 loop is CASSSAMTGQNSEAFF. DNA for the CDR3: TGTGCCAGCAGCTCAGCGATGACAGGGCAGAACTCTGAAGCTTTCTTT. The chain joins TRBV5-4 to TRBJ1-1; 7 bases align to TRBD1. CDR3 length: 16 residues. From germline, CDR1 is SGHNT and CDR2 YYREEE (reference sequence).

The chain links TRBV9 to TRBJ1-1, with no clear D. The germline CDR1 and CDR2 sequences are SGDLS and YYNGEE. The V and J ends lost 2 bases and 2 bases respectively, with 7 bases between them. The CDR3 contains 13 residues. The CDR3 nucleotides are TGTGCCAGCAGCGTGGAGGGCAACACTGAAGCTTTCTTT. Protein sequence: CASSVEGNTEAFF.

CDR3 coding DNA: TGTGCCAGCAGTGAAGGGACTAGCGCCTCCTACGAGCAGTACTTC. Encoded protein: CASSEGTSASYEQYF. V gene TRBV2 combines with J gene TRBJ2-7; 9 bases match TRBD2. The germline V gene encodes CDR1 SNHLY and CDR2 FYNNEI. This CDR3 has 15 amino acids. V trimming: 1 base; J trimming: 0 bases; junction bases outside the gene matches: 1. Full variable domain (missing parts from reference TRBV2 and TRBJ2-7): EPEVTQTPSHQVTQMGQEVILRCVPISNHLYFYWYRQILGQKVEFLVSFYNNEISEKSEIFDDQFSVERPDGSNFTLKIRSTKLEDSAMYFCASSEGTSASYEQYFGPGTRLTVT.

The chain couples TRBV11-1 to TRBJ2-5; unclear D gene. The germline gives CDR1 SGHAT, CDR2 FQDESV (reference sequence). Trimming shortened V by 5 bases and J by 4 bases, and 11 bases separated the two germline ends. This CDR3 spans 13 amino acids. CDR3 in amino acids: CASSPIVLETQYF. The CDR3 nucleotides read TGTGCCAGCAGCCCGATAGTCCTAGAGACCCAGTACTTC. Based on the CDR3 plus reference TRBV11-1 and TRBJ2-5, the full variable domain is EAEVAQSPRYKITEKSQAVAFWCDPISGHATLYWYRQILGQGPELLVQFQDESVVDDSQLPKDRFSAERLKGVDSTLKIQPAELGDSAMYLCASSPIVLETQYFGPGTRLLVL.